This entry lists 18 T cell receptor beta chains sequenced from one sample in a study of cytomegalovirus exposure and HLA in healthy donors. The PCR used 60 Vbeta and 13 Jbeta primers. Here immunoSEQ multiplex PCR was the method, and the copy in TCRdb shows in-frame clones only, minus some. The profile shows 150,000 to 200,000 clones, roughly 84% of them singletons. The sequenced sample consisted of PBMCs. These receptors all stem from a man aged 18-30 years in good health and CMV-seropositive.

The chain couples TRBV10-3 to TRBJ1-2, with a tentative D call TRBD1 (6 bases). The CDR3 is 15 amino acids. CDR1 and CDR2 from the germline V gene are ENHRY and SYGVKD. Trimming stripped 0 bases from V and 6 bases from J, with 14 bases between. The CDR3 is CAISESAGGRNGYTF. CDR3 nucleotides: TGTGCCATCAGTGAGTCAGCCGGGGGGCGGAATGGCTACACCTTC.

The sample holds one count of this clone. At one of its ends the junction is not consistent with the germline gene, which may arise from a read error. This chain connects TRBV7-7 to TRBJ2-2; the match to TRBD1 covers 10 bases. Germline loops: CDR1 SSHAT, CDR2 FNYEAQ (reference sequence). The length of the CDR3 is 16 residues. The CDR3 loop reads CASSQDGTGATGELFF. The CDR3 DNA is TGTGCTAGCAGCCAGGACGGGACAGGGGCCACCGGGGAGCTGTTTTTT.

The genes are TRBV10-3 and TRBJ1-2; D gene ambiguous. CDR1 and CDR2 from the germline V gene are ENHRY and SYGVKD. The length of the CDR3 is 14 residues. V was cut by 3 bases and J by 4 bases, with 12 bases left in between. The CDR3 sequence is CAISDGPSSYGYTF. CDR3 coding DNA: TGTGCCATCAGTGATGGCCCGTCTAGCTATGGCTACACCTTC.

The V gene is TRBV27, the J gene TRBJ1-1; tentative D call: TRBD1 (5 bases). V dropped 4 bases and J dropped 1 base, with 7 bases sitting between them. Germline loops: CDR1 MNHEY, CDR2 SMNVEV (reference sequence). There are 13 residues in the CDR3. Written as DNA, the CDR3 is TGTGCCAGCAGTTACAGGCAGAACACTGAAGCTTTCTTT. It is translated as CASSYRQNTEAFF.

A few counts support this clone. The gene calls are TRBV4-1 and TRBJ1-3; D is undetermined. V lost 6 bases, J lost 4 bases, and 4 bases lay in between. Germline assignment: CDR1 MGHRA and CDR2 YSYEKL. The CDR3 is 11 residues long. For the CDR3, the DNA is TGCGCCAGCAGTCCGGGAAACACCATATATTTT. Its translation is CASSPGNTIYF.

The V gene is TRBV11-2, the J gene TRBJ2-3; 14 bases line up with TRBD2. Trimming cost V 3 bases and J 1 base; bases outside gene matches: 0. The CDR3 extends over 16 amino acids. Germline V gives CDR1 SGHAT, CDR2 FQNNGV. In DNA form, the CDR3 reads TGTGCCAGCAGCTTGGGACTAGCGGGGGGCACAGATACGCAGTATTTT. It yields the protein CASSLGLAGGTDTQYF.

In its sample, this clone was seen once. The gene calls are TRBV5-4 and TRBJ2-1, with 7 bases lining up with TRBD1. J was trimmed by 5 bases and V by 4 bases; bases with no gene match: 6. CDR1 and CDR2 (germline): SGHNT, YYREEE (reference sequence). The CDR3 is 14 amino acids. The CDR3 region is CASSRQGEHNEQFF. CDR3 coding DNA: TGTGCCAGCAGCCGACAGGGTGAGCACAATGAGCAGTTCTTC.

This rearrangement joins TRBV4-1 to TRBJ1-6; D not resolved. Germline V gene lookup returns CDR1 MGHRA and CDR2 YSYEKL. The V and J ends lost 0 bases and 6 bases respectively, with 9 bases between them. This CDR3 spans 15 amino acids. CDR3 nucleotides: TGCGCCAGCAGCCAAGAGTGGCGGATTAATTCACCCCTCCACTTT. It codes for CASSQEWRINSPLHF.

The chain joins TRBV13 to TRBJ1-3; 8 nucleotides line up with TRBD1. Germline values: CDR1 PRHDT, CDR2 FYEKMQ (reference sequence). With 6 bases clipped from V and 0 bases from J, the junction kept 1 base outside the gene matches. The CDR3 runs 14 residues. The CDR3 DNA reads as TGTGCCAGCAGAGACAGGGGCTCTGGAAACACCATATATTTT. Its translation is CASRDRGSGNTIYF. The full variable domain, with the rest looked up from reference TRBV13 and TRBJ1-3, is AAGVIQSPRHLIKEKRETATLKCYPIPRHDTVYWYQQGPGQDPQFLISFYEKMQSDKGSIPDRFSAQQFSDYHSELNMSSLELGDSALYFCASRDRGSGNTIYFGEGSWLTVV.

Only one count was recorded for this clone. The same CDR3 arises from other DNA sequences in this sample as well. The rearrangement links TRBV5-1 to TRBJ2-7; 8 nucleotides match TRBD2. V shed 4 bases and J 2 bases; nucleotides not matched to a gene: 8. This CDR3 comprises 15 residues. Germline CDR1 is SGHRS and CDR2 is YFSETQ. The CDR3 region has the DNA TGCGCCAGCAGCCTGGCCATTAGCGGGGCCTACGAGCAGTACTTC. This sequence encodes CASSLAISGAYEQYF.

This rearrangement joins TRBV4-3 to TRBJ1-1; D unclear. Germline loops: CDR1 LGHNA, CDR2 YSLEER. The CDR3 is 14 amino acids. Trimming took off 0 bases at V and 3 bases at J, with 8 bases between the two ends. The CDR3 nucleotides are TGCGCCAGCAGCCAAGAGGCCGGGGACACTGAAGCTTTCTTT. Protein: CASSQEAGDTEAFF.

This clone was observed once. The CDR3 nucleotides are TGTGCCAGCAGCTTGGCGAACACAGGGGACGAGCAGTACTTC. Translating gives CASSLANTGDEQYF. The chain uses TRBV5-6 and TRBJ2-7; the match to TRBD1 covers 7 bases. CDR1 SGHDT and CDR2 YYEEEE come from the germline V gene. With V trimmed by 0 bases and J by 5 bases, 5 bases remained unmatched. The CDR3 has 14 residues.

The CDR3 DNA follows: TGTGCCAGCAGCTTACCGGACAGGGGTATTGGTGAAGCTTTCTTT. This translates into CASSLPDRGIGEAFF. The genes are TRBV7-9 and TRBJ1-1; 9 nucleotides align to TRBD1. V lost 2 bases and J lost 7; bases outside the gene matches: 8. The CDR3 is 15 residues long. Germline loops: CDR1 SEHNR, CDR2 FQNEAQ (reference sequence).

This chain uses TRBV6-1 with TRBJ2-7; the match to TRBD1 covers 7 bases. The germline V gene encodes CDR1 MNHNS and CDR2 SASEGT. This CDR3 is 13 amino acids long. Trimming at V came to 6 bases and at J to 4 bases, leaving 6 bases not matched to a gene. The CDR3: CASSPGGTYEQYF. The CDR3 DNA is TGTGCCAGCAGCCCAGGGGGAACGTACGAGCAGTACTTC.

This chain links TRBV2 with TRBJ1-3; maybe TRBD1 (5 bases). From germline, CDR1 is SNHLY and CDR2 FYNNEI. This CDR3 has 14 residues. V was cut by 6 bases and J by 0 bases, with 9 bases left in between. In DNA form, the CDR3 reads TGTGCCAGCAGGGACATCATCTCTGGAAACACCATATATTTT. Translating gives CASRDIISGNTIYF.

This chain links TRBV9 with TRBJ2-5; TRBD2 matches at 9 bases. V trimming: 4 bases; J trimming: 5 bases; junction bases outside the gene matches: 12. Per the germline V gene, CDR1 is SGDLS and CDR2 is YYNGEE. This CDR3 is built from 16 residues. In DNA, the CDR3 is TGTGCCAGCAGCCCTACTGTGACTAGCGGCGGGGAGACCCAGTACTTC. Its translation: CASSPTVTSGGETQYF.

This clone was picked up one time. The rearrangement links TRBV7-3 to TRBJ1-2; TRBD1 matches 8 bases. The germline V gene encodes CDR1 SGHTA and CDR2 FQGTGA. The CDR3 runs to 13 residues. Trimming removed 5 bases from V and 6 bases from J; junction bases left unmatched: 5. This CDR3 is CASSPTDRDGYTF. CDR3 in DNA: TGTGCCAGCAGCCCGACGGACAGGGATGGCTACACCTTC.

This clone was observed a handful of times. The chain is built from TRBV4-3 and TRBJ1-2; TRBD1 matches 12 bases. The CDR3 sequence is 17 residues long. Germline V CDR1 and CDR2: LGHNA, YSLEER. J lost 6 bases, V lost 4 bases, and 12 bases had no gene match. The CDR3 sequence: CASSPGTGGARPDGYTF. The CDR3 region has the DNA TGCGCCAGCAGCCCGGGGACAGGGGGCGCGCGGCCGGATGGCTACACCTTC.